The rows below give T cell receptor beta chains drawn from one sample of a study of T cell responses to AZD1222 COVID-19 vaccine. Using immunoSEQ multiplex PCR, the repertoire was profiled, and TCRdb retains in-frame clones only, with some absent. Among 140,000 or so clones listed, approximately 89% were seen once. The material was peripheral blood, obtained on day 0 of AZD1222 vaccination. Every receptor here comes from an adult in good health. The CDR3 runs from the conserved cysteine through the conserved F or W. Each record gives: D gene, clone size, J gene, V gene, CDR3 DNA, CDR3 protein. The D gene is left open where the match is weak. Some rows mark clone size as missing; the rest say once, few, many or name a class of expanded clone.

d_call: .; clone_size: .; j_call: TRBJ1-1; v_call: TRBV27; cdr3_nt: TGTGCCAGCAGTTTATCGGCCAGGGGTGCTGAAGCTTTCTTT; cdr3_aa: CASSLSARGAEAFF
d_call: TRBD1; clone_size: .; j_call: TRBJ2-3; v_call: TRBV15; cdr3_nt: TGTGCCACCAGCAGGGCGGGACAGGGCGCAGATACGCAGTATTTT; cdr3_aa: CATSRAGQGADTQYF
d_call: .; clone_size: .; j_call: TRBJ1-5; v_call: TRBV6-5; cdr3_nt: TGTGCCAGCGATATGTATAGCAATCAGCCCCAGCATTTT; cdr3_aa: CASDMYSNQPQHF
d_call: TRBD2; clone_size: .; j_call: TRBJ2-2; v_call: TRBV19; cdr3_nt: TGTGCCAGTATTAAGCCGGGACTAGCGGGCGGGGAGCTGTTTTTT; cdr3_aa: CASIKPGLAGGELFF
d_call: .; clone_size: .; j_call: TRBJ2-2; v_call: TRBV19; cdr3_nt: TGTGCCAGTAGGTTGCGGGGGCCGAGCACCGGGGAGCTGTTTTTT; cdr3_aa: CASRLRGPSTGELFF
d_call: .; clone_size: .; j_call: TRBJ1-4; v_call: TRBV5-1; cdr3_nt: TGCGCCAGCAGCTTGCGCAGCTCAACTAATGAAAAACTGTTTTTT; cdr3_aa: CASSLRSSTNEKLFF
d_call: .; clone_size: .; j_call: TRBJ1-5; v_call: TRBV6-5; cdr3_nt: TGTGCCAGCAAGAGGGGAATGGGCAATCAGCCCCAGCATTTT; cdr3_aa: CASKRGMGNQPQHF
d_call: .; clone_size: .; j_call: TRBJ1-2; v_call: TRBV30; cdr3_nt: TGTGCCTGGAGTGGGGTTGGTGGCTACACCTTC; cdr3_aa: CAWSGVGGYTF
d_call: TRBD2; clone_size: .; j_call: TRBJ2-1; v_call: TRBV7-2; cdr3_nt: TGTGCCAGCAGCTTAGTGATAGCGGGAGGGCATGAGCAGTTCTTC; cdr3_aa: CASSLVIAGGHEQFF
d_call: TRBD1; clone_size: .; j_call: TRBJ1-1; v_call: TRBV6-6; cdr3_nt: TGTGCCAGCAGTTACCCAAGCTGGCAGGGGGCGACTGAAGCTTTCTTT; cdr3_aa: CASSYPSWQGATEAFF
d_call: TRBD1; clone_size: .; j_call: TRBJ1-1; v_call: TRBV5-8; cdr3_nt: TGTGCCAGCACCTACAGGGGGAACACTGAAGCTTTCTTT; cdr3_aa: CASTYRGNTEAFF
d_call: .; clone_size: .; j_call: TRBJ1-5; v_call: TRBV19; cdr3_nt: TGTGCCTCGGGTTGGGGAAACCTTAGCAATCAGCCCCAGCATTTT; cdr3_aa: CASGWGNLSNQPQHF
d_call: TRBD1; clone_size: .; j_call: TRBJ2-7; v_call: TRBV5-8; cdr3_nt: TGTGCCAGCAGGACGATGGACAGGGTGAGAAACGAGCAGTACTTC; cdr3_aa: CASRTMDRVRNEQYF
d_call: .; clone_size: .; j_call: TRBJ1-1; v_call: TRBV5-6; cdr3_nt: TGTGCCAGCAGCTTGGTTGTGGCTAATGAAGCTTTCTTT; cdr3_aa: CASSLVVANEAFF
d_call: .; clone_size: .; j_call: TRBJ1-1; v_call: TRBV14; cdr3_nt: TGTGCCAGCAGCCACCTATCAGCGGGTCCAGGACAAGCTTTCTTT; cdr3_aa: CASSHLSAGPGQAFF
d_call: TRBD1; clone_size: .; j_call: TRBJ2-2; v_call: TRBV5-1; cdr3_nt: TGCGCCAGCAGCTTGAGCGGGACAGGGGACGTCGGGGAGCTGTTTTTT; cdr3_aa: CASSLSGTGDVGELFF
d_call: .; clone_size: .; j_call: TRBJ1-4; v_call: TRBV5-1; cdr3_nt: TGCGCCAGCAGCTTTCGGGGGCTTTGGGCAAATGAAAAAATGTTTTTT; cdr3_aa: CASSFRGLWANEKMFF
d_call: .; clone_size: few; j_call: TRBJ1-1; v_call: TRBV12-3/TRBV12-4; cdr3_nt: TGTGCCAGCAGTTTTCGCAAGAACACTGAAGCTTTCTTT; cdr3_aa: CASSFRKNTEAFF
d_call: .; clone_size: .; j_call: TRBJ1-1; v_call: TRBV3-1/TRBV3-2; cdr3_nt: TGTGCCAGCAGCCAAGATGTAAGGGGAGGCACTGAAGCTTTCTTT; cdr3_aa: CASSQDVRGGTEAFF
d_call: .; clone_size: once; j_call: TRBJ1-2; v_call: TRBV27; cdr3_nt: TGTGCCAGCAGGGGAAGATATGGCTACACCTTC; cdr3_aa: CASRGRYGYTF
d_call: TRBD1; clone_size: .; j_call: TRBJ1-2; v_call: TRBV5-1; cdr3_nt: TGCGCCAGCAGCTTGACAGGGGAGGGCTACACCTTC; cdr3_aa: CASSLTGEGYTF
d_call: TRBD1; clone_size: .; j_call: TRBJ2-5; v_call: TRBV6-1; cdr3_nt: TGTGCCAGCACTGAACTCAGGACAGGACCCCGTCAGACCCAGTACTTC; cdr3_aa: CASTELRTGPRQTQYF
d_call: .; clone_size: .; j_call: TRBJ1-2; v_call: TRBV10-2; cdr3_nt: TGCGCCAGCAGTGGCCGGGCCGGCTACACCTTC; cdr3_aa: CASSGRAGYTF
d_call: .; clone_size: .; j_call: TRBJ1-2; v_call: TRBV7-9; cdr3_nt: TGTGCCAGCAGCCTGTCGGGGCCGAATGGCTACACCTTC; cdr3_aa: CASSLSGPNGYTF
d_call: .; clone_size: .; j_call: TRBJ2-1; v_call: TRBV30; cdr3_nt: TGTGCCTGGAGTGTTAGGCTTGGCTCCTACAATGAGCAGTTCTTC; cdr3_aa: CAWSVRLGSYNEQFF
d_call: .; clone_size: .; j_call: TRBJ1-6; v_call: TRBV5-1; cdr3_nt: TGCGCCAGCAGCTCAGGGAGTTCACCCCTCCACTTT; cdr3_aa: CASSSGSSPLHF
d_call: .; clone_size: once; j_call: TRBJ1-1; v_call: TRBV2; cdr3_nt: TGTGCCAGCAGTAGGAATGGGAACACTGAAGCTTTCTTT; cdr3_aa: CASSRNGNTEAFF
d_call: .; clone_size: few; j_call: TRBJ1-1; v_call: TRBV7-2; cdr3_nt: TGTGCCAGCAGCCCCGGGCAGCGGAACACTGAAGCTTTCTTT; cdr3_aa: CASSPGQRNTEAFF
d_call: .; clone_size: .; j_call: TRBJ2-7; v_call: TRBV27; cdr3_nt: TGTGCCAGCAGTTTATTGCCAGGGCCCTACGAGCAGTACTTC; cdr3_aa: CASSLLPGPYEQYF
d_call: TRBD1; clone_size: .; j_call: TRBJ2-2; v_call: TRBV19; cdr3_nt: TGTGCCAGTAGTATAATGAGCAGGGGGCCTTCTAGCACCGGGGAGCTGTTTTTT; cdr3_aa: CASSIMSRGPSSTGELFF
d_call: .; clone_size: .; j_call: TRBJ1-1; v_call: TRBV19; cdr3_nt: TGTGCCAGTAGTATTCGCGGTGAGGGCAAAGAAGCTTTCTTT; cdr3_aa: CASSIRGEGKEAFF
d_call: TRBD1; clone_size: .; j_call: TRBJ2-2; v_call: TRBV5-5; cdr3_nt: TGTGCCAGCAGCCAAGGACAGGGTAACACCGGGGAGCTGTTTTTT; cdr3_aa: CASSQGQGNTGELFF
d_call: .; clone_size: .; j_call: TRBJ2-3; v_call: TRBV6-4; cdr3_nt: TGTGCCAGCAGTCGAACAAGCACAGATACGCAGTATTTT; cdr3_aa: CASSRTSTDTQYF
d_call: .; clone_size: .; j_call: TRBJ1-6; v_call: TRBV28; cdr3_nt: TGTGCCAGCACCACCTCTCGGGCATCGGGCTATAATTCACCCCTCCACTTT; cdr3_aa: CASTTSRASGYNSPLHF
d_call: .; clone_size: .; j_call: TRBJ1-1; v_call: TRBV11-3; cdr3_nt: TGTGCCAGCAGCTTATGGTCCGTCGGGGGAAACAGGCCGAACACTGAAGCTTTCTTT; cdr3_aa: CASSLWSVGGNRPNTEAFF
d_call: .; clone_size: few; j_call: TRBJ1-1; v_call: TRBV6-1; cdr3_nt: TGTGCCAGCAGTGAACGGGGGGAGGCTTTCTTT; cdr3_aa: CASSERGEAFF
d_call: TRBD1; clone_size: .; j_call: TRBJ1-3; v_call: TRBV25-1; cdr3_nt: TGTGCCAGCAAACAGGGGACCTCTGGAAACACCATATATTTT; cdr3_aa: CASKQGTSGNTIYF
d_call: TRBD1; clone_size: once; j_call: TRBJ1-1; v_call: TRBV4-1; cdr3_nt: TGCGCCAGCAGCCGTGACAGGGGGCGGAACACTGAAGCTTTCTTT; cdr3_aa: CASSRDRGRNTEAFF
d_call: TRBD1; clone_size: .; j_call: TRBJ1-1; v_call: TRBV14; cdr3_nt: TGTGCCAGCAGCCAGGGCCGGGACAGGGGGCGTCGTGGTCAATATACTGAAGCTTTCTTT; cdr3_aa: CASSQGRDRGRRGQYTEAFF
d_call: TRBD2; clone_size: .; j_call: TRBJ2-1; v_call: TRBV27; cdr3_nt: TGTGCCAGCAGTTTGTCGGGGGGCTCCTACAATGAGCAGTTCTTC; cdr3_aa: CASSLSGGSYNEQFF
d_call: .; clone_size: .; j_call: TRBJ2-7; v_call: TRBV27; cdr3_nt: TGTGCCAGCAGACAGTTTGGGGCAGGGGACGGGTGGAAGCAGTACTTC; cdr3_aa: CASRQFGAGDGWKQYF